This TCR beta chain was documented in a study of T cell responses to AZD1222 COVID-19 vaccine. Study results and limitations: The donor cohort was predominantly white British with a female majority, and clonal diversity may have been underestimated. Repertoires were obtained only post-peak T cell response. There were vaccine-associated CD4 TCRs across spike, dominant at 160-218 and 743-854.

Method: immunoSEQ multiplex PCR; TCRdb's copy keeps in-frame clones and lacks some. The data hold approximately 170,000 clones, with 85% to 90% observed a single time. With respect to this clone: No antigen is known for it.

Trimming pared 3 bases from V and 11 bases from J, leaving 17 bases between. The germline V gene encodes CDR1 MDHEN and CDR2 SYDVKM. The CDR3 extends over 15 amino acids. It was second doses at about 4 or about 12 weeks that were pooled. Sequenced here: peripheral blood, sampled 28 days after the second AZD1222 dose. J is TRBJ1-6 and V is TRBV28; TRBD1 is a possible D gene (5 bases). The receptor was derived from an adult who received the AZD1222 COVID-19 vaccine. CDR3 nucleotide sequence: TGTGCCAGCAGTTTTTTTCAGGGCGAAGGAACACCCCTCCACTTT. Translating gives CASSFFQGEGTPLHF. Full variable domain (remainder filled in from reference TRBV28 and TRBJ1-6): DVKVTQSSRYLVKRTGEKVFLECVQDMDHENMFWYRQDPGLGLRLIYFSYDVKMKEKGDIPEGYSVSREKKERFSLILESASTNQTSMYLCASSFFQGEGTPLHFGNGTRLTVT.